This T cell receptor beta chain was captured by sequencing in a study of graft-versus-host responses after intestinal transplantation. Study results and caveats: High graft-versus-host to host-versus-graft clonal ratios were found in allografts of patients who had graft-donor T cell macrochimerism. Early post-transplant falls in HvG clones accompanied the peak levels of circulating GvH clones.

On this clone itself: Its matching antigen is unknown.

Only in-frame clones appear in the TCRdb table, and some are missing; sequencing was by immunoSEQ multiplex PCR. The data hold more than 90,000 clones, with approximately 92% observed a single time. The receptor's source is a human donor who received an intestinal transplant. The sample was unstimulated CD8+ T cells sorted from spleen or lymph node cells, taken before intestinal transplant.

The chain's CDR3 is CASSNPGSSYEQYF. CDR3 coding DNA: TGTGCCAGTAGTAATCCAGGTAGCTCCTACGAGCAGTACTTC. The rearrangement joins TRBV19 to TRBJ2-7; D not resolved. Germline values: CDR1 LNHDA, CDR2 SQIVND (reference sequence). Trimming removed 4 bases at V and 0 bases at J, with 10 bases between. The CDR3 is 14 residues long.